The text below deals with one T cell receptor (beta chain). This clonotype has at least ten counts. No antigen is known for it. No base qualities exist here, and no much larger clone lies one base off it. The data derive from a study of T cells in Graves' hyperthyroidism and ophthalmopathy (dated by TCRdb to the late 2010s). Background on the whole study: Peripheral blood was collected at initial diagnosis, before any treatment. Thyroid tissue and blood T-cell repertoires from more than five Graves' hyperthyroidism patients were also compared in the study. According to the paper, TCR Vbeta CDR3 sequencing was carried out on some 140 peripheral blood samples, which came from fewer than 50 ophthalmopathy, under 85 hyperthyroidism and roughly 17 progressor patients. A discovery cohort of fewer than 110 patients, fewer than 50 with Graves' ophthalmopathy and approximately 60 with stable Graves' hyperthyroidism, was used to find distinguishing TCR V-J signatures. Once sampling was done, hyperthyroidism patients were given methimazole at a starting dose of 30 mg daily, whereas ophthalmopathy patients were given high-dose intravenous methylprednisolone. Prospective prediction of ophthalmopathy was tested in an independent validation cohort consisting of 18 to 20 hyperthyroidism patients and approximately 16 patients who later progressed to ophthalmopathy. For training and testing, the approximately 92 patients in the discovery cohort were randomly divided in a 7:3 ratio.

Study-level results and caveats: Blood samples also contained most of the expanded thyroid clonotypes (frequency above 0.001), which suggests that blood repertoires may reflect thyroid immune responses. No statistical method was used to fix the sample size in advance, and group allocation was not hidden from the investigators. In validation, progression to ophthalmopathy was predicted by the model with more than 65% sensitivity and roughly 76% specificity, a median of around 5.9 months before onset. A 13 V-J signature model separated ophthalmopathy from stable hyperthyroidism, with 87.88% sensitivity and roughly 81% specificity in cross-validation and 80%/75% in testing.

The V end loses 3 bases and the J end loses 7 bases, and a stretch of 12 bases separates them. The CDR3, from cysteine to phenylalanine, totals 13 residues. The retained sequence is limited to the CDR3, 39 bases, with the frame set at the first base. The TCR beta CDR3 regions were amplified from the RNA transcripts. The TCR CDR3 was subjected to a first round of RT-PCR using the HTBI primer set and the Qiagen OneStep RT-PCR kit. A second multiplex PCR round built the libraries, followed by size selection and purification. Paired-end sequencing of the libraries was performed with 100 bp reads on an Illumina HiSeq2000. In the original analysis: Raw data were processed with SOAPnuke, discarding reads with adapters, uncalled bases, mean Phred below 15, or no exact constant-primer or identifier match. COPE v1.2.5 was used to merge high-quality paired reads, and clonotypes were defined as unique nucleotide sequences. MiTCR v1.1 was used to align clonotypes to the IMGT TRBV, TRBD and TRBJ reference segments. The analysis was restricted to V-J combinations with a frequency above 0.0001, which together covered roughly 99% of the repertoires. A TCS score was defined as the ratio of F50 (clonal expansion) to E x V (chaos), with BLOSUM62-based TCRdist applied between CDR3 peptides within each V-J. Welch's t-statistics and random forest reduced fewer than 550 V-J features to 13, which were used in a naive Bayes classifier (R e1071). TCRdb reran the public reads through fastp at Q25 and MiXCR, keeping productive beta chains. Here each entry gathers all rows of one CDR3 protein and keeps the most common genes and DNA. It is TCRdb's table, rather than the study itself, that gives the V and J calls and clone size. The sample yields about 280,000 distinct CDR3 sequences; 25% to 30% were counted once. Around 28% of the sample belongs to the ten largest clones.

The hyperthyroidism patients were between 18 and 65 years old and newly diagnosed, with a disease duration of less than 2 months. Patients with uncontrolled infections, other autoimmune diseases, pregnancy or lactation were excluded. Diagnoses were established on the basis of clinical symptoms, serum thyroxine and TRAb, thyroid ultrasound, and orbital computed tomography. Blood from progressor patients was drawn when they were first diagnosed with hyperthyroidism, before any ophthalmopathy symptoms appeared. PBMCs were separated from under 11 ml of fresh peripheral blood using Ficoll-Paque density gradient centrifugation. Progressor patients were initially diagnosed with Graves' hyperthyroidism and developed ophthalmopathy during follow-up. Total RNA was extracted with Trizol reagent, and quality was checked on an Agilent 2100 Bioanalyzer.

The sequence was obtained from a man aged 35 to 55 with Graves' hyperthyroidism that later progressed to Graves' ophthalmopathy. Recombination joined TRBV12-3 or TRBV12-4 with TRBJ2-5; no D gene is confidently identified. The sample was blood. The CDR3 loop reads CASSFPAESTQYF. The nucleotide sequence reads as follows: TGTGCCAGCAGTTTCCCCGCCGAATCGACCCAGTACTTC.